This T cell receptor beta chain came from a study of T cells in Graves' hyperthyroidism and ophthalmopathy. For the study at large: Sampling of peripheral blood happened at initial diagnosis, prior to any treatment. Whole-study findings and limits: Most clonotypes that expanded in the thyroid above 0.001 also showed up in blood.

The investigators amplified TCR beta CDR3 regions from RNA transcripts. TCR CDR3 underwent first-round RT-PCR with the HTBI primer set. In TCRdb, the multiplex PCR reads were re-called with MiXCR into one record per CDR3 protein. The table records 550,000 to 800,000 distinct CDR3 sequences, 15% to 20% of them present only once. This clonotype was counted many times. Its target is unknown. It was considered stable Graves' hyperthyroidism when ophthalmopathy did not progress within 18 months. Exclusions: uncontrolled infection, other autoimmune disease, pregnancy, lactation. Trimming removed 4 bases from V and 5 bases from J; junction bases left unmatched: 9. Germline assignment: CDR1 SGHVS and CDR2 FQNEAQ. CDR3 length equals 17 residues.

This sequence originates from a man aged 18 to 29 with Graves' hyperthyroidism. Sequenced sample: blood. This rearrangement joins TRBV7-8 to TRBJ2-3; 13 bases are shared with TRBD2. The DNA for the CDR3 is TGTGCCAGCAGCTCCCCCCGGACTAGCGGGAGTGAAGATACGCAGTATTTT. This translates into CASSSPRTSGSEDTQYF. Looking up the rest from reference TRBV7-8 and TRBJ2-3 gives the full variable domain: GAGVSQSPRYKVAKRGQDVALRCDPISGHVSLFWYQQALGQGPEFLTYFQNEAQLDKSGLPSDRFFAERPEGSVSTLKIQRTQQEDSAVYLCASSSPRTSGSEDTQYFGPGTRLTVL.